The next 26 T cell receptor beta chains were all read from a single sample in a study of blood T cell repertoires in COVID-19. Only in-frame clones appear in the TCRdb table, and some are missing; sequencing was by immunoSEQ multiplex PCR. The table shows roughly 350,000 clones, with around 87% occurring only once. Input material: peripheral blood. The receptors stem from a woman in her 50s with COVID-19, enrolled during active disease.

The table lists this clone with a count of one. V is TRBV6-5 and J is TRBJ2-3, with a possible D match to TRBD2 (6 bases). The germline CDR1 and CDR2 sequences are MNHEY and SVGAGI. V was clipped by 6 bases and J by 2 bases, with 12 bases between them. The CDR3 sequence is 14 residues long. The CDR3 nucleotides read TGTGCCAGCAGGCGGACTACCCACACAGATACGCAGTATTTT. It specifies CASRRTTHTDTQYF.

The chain recombines TRBV29-1 with TRBJ2-3; D uncertain. V was clipped by 3 bases and J by 1 base, with 8 bases between them. The CDR3 contains 13 residues. Germline CDR1 and CDR2: SQVTM and ANQGSEA. CDR3 sequence reads: CSVDDGGTDTQYF. CDR3 in DNA: TGCAGCGTTGATGACGGAGGCACAGATACGCAGTATTTT.

The chain recombines TRBV6-2 or TRBV6-3 with TRBJ1-2; no firm D call. Germline V gene sequence: CDR1 MNHEY, CDR2 SVGEGT. The V end was cut by 6 bases, the J end by 4 bases, with 9 bases between. The CDR3 loop spans 12 amino acids. Here the CDR3 DNA reads TGTGCCAGCAGCTTCAGTGGCTATGGCTACACCTTC. Translating it yields CASSFSGYGYTF.

The gene calls are TRBV27 and TRBJ1-5; no definite D call. Germline loops: CDR1 MNHEY, CDR2 SMNVEV (reference sequence). This CDR3 contains 15 residues. V was clipped by 1 base and J by 0 bases, with 7 bases between them. This CDR3 reads CASSLFPYSNQPQHF. DNA for the CDR3: TGTGCCAGCAGTTTATTCCCGTATAGCAATCAGCCCCAGCATTTT.

The chain combines TRBV27 with TRBJ1-1; D uncertain. The CDR3 extends over 14 amino acids. CDR1 is MNHEY, CDR2 SMNVEV, per germline (reference sequence). The V end lost 4 bases, the J end lost 0 bases, and 9 bases lay between the germline ends. CDR3 coding DNA: TGTGCCAGCAGTTCATTCAGTGTGAACACTGAAGCTTTCTTT. Amino acid sequence: CASSSFSVNTEAFF.

The V call is TRBV24-1, the J call TRBJ2-1, with 8 bases identical to TRBD2. The CDR3 consists of 17 residues. The V segment lost 4 bases and the J segment 0 bases; nucleotides outside the gene matches: 7. Germline CDR1 and CDR2: KGHDR and SFDVKD. The CDR3 is CATSDPERELSYNEQFF. DNA for the CDR3: TGTGCCACCAGTGACCCCGAGCGGGAGCTCTCCTACAATGAGCAGTTCTTC.

The J gene is TRBJ2-6, the V gene TRBV15, with 9 bases matching TRBD1. The J segment lost 4 bases and the V segment lost 3 bases, leaving 4 bases of the junction unmatched. The CDR3 extends over 16 amino acids. Germline loops: CDR1 LNHNV, CDR2 YYDKDF (reference sequence). The CDR3 spells CATSRDRGAGANVLTF. Here the CDR3 DNA reads TGTGCCACCAGCAGGGACAGGGGAGCCGGGGCCAACGTCCTGACTTTC.

This chain uses TRBV29-1 with TRBJ1-2; 12 nucleotides match TRBD1. In germline, CDR1 is SQVTM, CDR2 ANQGSEA. The CDR3 loop spans 12 amino acids. The V segment lost 6 bases and the J segment 6 bases; nucleotides outside the gene matches: 2. In DNA form, the CDR3 reads TGCAGCGTGGGGACAGGGGGCCATGGCTACACCTTC. This encodes CSVGTGGHGYTF.

The genes are TRBV5-1 and TRBJ2-1; 12 bases match TRBD2. J was trimmed by 8 bases and V by 4 bases; bases with no gene match: 7. Germline V lookup: CDR1 SGHRS, CDR2 YFSETQ. This CDR3 spans 15 amino acids. CDR3 protein: CASSTGLAGADEQFF. CDR3 DNA: TGCGCCAGCAGCACGGGACTAGCGGGCGCAGATGAGCAGTTCTTC.

CDR3 DNA: TGTGCCAGCTCACCTTTCAGGTCAACTAATGAAAAACTGTTTTTT. Translation gives CASSPFRSTNEKLFF. The J gene is TRBJ1-4, the V gene TRBV18; D remains ambiguous. V gave up 3 bases and J gave up 0 bases, with 8 bases separating them. In germline, CDR1 is KGHSH, CDR2 LQKENI. The CDR3 length is 15 residues.

V gene TRBV7-2 combines with J gene TRBJ1-2; D gene ambiguous. From germline, CDR1 is SGHTA and CDR2 FQGNSA. This CDR3 comprises 15 residues. The germline V and J ends were trimmed by 2 bases and 4 bases, with 14 bases remaining between them. The chain's CDR3 is CASSLFTYAGYGYTF. DNA for the CDR3: TGTGCCAGCAGCTTATTTACGTATGCGGGCTATGGCTACACCTTC. The full variable domain, in which reference TRBV7-2 and TRBJ1-2 provide the parts outside the CDR3, is GAGVSQSPSNKVTEKGKDVELRCDPISGHTALYWYRQSLGQGLEFLIYFQGNSAPDKSGLPSDRFSAERTGGSVSTLTIQRTQQEDSAVYLCASSLFTYAGYGYTFGSGTRLTVV.

The chain joins TRBV20-1 to TRBJ2-1, with a possible D match to TRBD2 (6 bases). Trimming took off 3 bases at V and 6 bases at J, with 12 bases between the two ends. This CDR3 region has 13 residues. The germline V gene encodes CDR1 DFQATT and CDR2 SNEGSKA (reference sequence). In DNA, the CDR3 is TGCAGTGCTAGTGCCGGGACTTTCAATGAGCAGTTCTTC. It encodes CSASAGTFNEQFF.

V is TRBV12-3 or TRBV12-4 and J is TRBJ2-2, with TRBD1 as a possible D gene (6 bases). The CDR3 length is 13 residues. Trimming took off 6 bases at V and 4 bases at J, with 9 bases between the two ends. The CDR3 DNA reads TGTGCCAGCAGCCCACAGGGCACCGGGGAGCTGTTTTTT. It yields the protein CASSPQGTGELFF.

The rearrangement joins TRBV7-9 to TRBJ1-6, with D maybe TRBD1 (6 bases). The V gene's germline CDR1 is SEHNR and CDR2 FQNEAQ (reference sequence). The CDR3 totals 14 residues. Trimming removed 7 bases from V and 10 bases from J, with 17 bases in between. In nucleotides, the CDR3 is TGTGCCAGCACCTCCGGGACATTGGACTCACCCCTCCACTTT. Translated, it gives CASTSGTLDSPLHF. Drawing the rest from reference TRBV7-9 and TRBJ1-6, the complete variable domain is DTGVSQNPRHKITKRGQNVTFRCDPISEHNRLYWYRQTLGQGPEFLTYFQNEAQLEKSRLLSDRFSAERPKGSFSTLEIQRTEQGDSAMYLCASTSGTLDSPLHFGNGTRLTVT.

The chain has TRBV11-2 and TRBJ2-1; no clear D. Per the germline V gene, CDR1 is SGHAT and CDR2 is FQNNGV. The length of the CDR3 is 15 residues. V lost 7 bases and J lost 4, with 17 bases in between. The CDR3 loop reads CASTTRGPGYNEQFF. The DNA of the CDR3 is TGTGCCAGCACGACCCGAGGCCCGGGTTACAATGAGCAGTTCTTC.

The rearrangement links TRBV15 to TRBJ1-2; 9 nucleotides line up with TRBD1. The V segment lost 3 bases and the J segment 3 bases; nucleotides outside the gene matches: 2. Germline CDR1 reads LNHNV; CDR2 reads YYDKDF (reference sequence). The CDR3 has 14 residues. CDR3 nucleotides: TGTGCCACCAGCAGCGGACAGGGGCACTATGGCTACACCTTC. Translated: CATSSGQGHYGYTF.

CDR3 coding DNA: TGTGCCAGCAGCTTTGAGTCTAGCGCGAACAATGAGCAGTTCTTC. This sequence encodes CASSFESSANNEQFF. V and J are TRBV7-9 and TRBJ2-1; maybe TRBD2 (6 bases). Germline V gene data show CDR1 as SEHNR and CDR2 as FQNEAQ (reference sequence). The CDR3 is 15 amino acids. V lost 3 bases and J 5 bases, leaving 14 bases between the germline ends.

V gene TRBV2 combines with J gene TRBJ2-7; a possible D gene is TRBD1 (6 bases). V was pared by 6 bases and J by 5 bases, with 20 bases between. Germline V CDR1 and CDR2: SNHLY, FYNNEI. CDR3 length: 15 residues. The CDR3, as DNA: TGTGCCAGCAGCCCCCTCCTGGACAGTCGAAACGAGCAGTACTTC. This translates into CASSPLLDSRNEQYF. The full variable domain, its missing parts supplied by reference TRBV2 and TRBJ2-7, is EPEVTQTPSHQVTQMGQEVILRCVPISNHLYFYWYRQILGQKVEFLVSFYNNEISEKSEIFDDQFSVERPDGSNFTLKIRSTKLEDSAMYFCASSPLLDSRNEQYFGPGTRLTVT.

The gene calls are TRBV7-9 and TRBJ2-5, with no clear D. The CDR3 has 14 amino acids. V shed 2 bases and J shed 0 bases, with 7 bases lying between them. Germline V gene sequence: CDR1 SEHNR, CDR2 FQNEAQ (reference sequence). CDR3 residues: CASSLLAYQETQYF. The DNA of the CDR3 is TGTGCCAGCAGCTTACTGGCCTACCAAGAGACCCAGTACTTC.

In DNA, the CDR3 is TGTGCCAGCAGCCAAGTCCTAGAGGATGGCTACACCTTC. This sequence encodes CASSQVLEDGYTF. V and J are TRBV4-2 and TRBJ1-2; D is uncertain. Trimming took off 1 base at V and 6 bases at J, with 9 bases between the two ends. Per the germline V gene, CDR1 is LGHNA and CDR2 is YNFKEQ. The CDR3 loop spans 13 amino acids.

The gene calls are TRBV4-1 and TRBJ1-1; 10 bases align to TRBD1. The CDR3 spans 14 residues. With V trimmed by 4 bases and J by 5 bases, 4 bases remained unmatched. The germline gives CDR1 MGHRA, CDR2 YSYEKL. CDR3 amino acids: CASSPTGGLTEAFF. The CDR3 DNA reads as TGCGCCAGCAGCCCGACAGGGGGCTTGACTGAAGCTTTCTTT.

This chain joins TRBV5-1 and TRBJ2-6, with D possibly matching TRBD2 (5 bases). Trimming shortened V by 4 bases and J by 4 bases, and 9 bases separated the two germline ends. The CDR3 sequence is 14 residues long. The germline V gene has CDR1 SGHRS and CDR2 YFSETQ. The chain's CDR3 is CASSPEVGANVLTF. CDR3 sequence (DNA): TGCGCCAGCAGCCCGGAGGTGGGGGCCAACGTCCTGACTTTC.

This sequence joins TRBV11-3 and TRBJ1-1; 7 bases agree with TRBD1. The V gene end was trimmed by 4 bases and the J gene end by 1 base; junction bases not matched to a gene: 6. Looked up from germline, CDR1 is SGHNT and CDR2 is YENEEA. This CDR3 region has 15 residues. In DNA form, the CDR3 reads TGTGCCAGCAGCTCTCGACAGGGAGGGAACACTGAAGCTTTCTTT. This codes for CASSSRQGGNTEAFF. The variable domain in full, completed from reference TRBV11-3 and TRBJ1-1, reads EAGVVQSPRYKIIEKKQPVAFWCNPISGHNTLYWYLQNLGQGPELLIRYENEEAVDDSQLPKDRFSAERLKGVDSTLKIQPAELGDSAVYLCASSSRQGGNTEAFFGQGTRLTVV.

The rearrangement links TRBV10-3 to TRBJ1-5, with D possibly matching TRBD1 (6 bases). Germline V lookup: CDR1 ENHRY, CDR2 SYGVKD. Trimming cost V 10 bases and J 4 bases, with 17 bases left between them. The CDR3 has 14 amino acids. The CDR3 coding sequence is TGTGCCACCGCTTTGGACAGTCGTAATCAGCCCCAGCATTTT. It translates to CATALDSRNQPQHF.

The chain joins TRBV5-1 to TRBJ2-5; D not resolved. Germline CDR1 SGHRS, CDR2 YFSETQ. V shed 2 bases and J shed 4 bases, with 15 bases lying between them. This CDR3 comprises 15 residues. CDR3 region: CASSFSRLPRETQYF. CDR3 coding DNA: TGCGCCAGCAGCTTTTCTAGATTACCGCGAGAGACCCAGTACTTC.

J is TRBJ1-5 and V is TRBV6-5; the D is unclear. Germline CDR1 is MNHEY and CDR2 is SVGAGI. Deletions cut 4 bases from V and 2 bases from J, with 12 bases between. This CDR3 is built from 15 residues. Written as DNA, the CDR3 is TGTGCCAGCAGTTGGGCCCCTACGGGCAATCAGCCCCAGCATTTT. Protein: CASSWAPTGNQPQHF.